This T cell receptor beta chain was recovered during a study of blood T cells in healthy people across ages. This clonotype was found many times. Its specificity is not known. Through a sample-barcoded 5' primer and a J-beta primer mix, a second PCR was run for 7 to 11 cycles. TCRdb reprocessed the 5' RACE reads with MiXCR, giving one entry per CDR3 protein. Found here are some 690,000 distinct CDR3 sequences, about 24% of them singletons; the top ten hold approximately 20%. It was about 10 milliliters of peripheral blood that were drawn from each donor. Whole-study findings and limits: In older individuals, TCR beta diversity per million T cells was lower, falling roughly linearly with age. A strong correlation was found between TCR beta diversity and the percentage of naive T cells.

Per the germline V gene, CDR1 is SGHRS and CDR2 is YFSETQ. V was pared by 0 bases and J by 4 bases, with 11 bases between. The CDR3 covers 15 residues. This TCR derives from a man in his 70s in good health. The J gene is TRBJ2-1, the V gene TRBV5-1; D ambiguous. Sample: blood. The CDR3 bases are TGCGCCAGCAGCTTGGCCCCAGGTTCTTACAATGAGCAGTTCTTC. Translated: CASSLAPGSYNEQFF.